These T cell receptor beta chains were read from a single sample in a study of technical replicates of blood from a handful of donors. Repertoires were generated with immunoSEQ multiplex PCR, while TCRdb's copy carries only in-frame clones and drops some. The repertoire has 84,000 or so clones, roughly 97% of them found once; the top ten carry 0.18%. Sequenced input: T cells isolated from PBMCs. These TCRs come from a human donor in good health. The CDR3 runs from the conserved cysteine through the conserved F or W. Each record gives: CDR3 DNA, CDR3 protein, V gene, J gene, D gene, clone size. The D gene is left open where the match is weak. Rows may omit the clone size; those that give it use once, few, many or a size class.

CDR3 DNA: TGCAGCGTTGATTTCATGGCCACCAGAGAGACCCAGTACTTC
CDR3 protein: CSVDFMATRETQYF
V gene: TRBV29-1
J gene: TRBJ2-5
D gene: -
clone size: -

CDR3 DNA: TGTGCCAGCAGCTCACCGCCGGGTCGGCGGGGTTACTCCTACAATGAGCAGTTCTTC
CDR3 protein: CASSSPPGRRGYSYNEQFF
V gene: TRBV11-2
J gene: TRBJ2-1
D gene: -
clone size: -

CDR3 DNA: TGTGCCAGCAGCGTAGGGGGGAGGGCCTACGAGCAGTACTTC
CDR3 protein: CASSVGGRAYEQYF
V gene: TRBV9
J gene: TRBJ2-7
D gene: TRBD2
clone size: -

CDR3 DNA: TGTGCCAGCAGTTACCAACTGCGAACTCGATCCCACGAGCAGTACTTC
CDR3 protein: CASSYQLRTRSHEQYF
V gene: TRBV28
J gene: TRBJ2-7
D gene: -
clone size: -

CDR3 DNA: TGTGCCAGTAGTATGGGTCGGGACAGAAGAACCTACGAGCAGTACTTC
CDR3 protein: CASSMGRDRRTYEQYF
V gene: TRBV19
J gene: TRBJ2-7
D gene: TRBD1
clone size: -

CDR3 DNA: TGTGCCAGCAGCTTCCCAGCGGGACGACTCTCCTACGAGCAGTACTTC
CDR3 protein: CASSFPAGRLSYEQYF
V gene: TRBV7-2
J gene: TRBJ2-7
D gene: TRBD2
clone size: -

CDR3 DNA: TGTGCCACCAGCAGAGTGACAGCCACTGAAGCTTTCTTT
CDR3 protein: CATSRVTATEAFF
V gene: TRBV15
J gene: TRBJ1-1
D gene: -
clone size: once

CDR3 DNA: TGTGCCAGCAGTCGGACAGGGGAAAAACTGTTTTTT
CDR3 protein: CASSRTGEKLFF
V gene: TRBV11-2
J gene: TRBJ1-4
D gene: TRBD1
clone size: -

CDR3 DNA: TGTGCCAGCGGGACTTGGCAAGAGACCCAGTACTTC
CDR3 protein: CASGTWQETQYF
V gene: TRBV19
J gene: TRBJ2-5
D gene: -
clone size: -

CDR3 DNA: TGTGCCACCAGCAGAGTTGTGGAGGCGAAGAACACCGGGGAGCTGTTTTTT
CDR3 protein: CATSRVVEAKNTGELFF
V gene: TRBV15
J gene: TRBJ2-2
D gene: -
clone size: -

CDR3 DNA: TGTGCCAGTAGTATTTATGGCGGGGCCCCAGACAATCAGCCCCAGCATTTT
CDR3 protein: CASSIYGGAPDNQPQHF
V gene: TRBV19
J gene: TRBJ1-5
D gene: -
clone size: -

CDR3 DNA: TGTGCCAGTAGTACCGGGACAGGCCAATACTATGGCTACACCTTC
CDR3 protein: CASSTGTGQYYGYTF
V gene: TRBV19
J gene: TRBJ1-2
D gene: TRBD1
clone size: -

CDR3 DNA: TGCGCCAGCAGGTTCTCGTTGAACACTGAAGCTTTCTTT
CDR3 protein: CASRFSLNTEAFF
V gene: TRBV10-1
J gene: TRBJ1-1
D gene: -
clone size: -

CDR3 DNA: TGTGCCAGCAGCCAAACCACGGGGTTTAATGAAAAACTGTTTTTT
CDR3 protein: CASSQTTGFNEKLFF
V gene: TRBV7-8
J gene: TRBJ1-4
D gene: -
clone size: once

CDR3 DNA: TGTGCCAGCAGCTCCTCGATAGGGCTAGCGGGACTAGATACCTACGAGCAGTACTTC
CDR3 protein: CASSSSIGLAGLDTYEQYF
V gene: TRBV5-5
J gene: TRBJ2-7
D gene: TRBD2
clone size: -

CDR3 DNA: TGTGCCAGCAGCCTAGCGGGAGGGCCGCCCTACGAGCAGTACTTC
CDR3 protein: CASSLAGGPPYEQYF
V gene: TRBV9
J gene: TRBJ2-7
D gene: TRBD2
clone size: -

CDR3 DNA: TGTGCCAGCAGCTTGCGCAGGGGAGATGGCTACACCTTC
CDR3 protein: CASSLRRGDGYTF
V gene: TRBV5-5
J gene: TRBJ1-2
D gene: -
clone size: -

CDR3 DNA: TGCAGCGTGTTTGCAGGGGGTTTTACTGAAGCTTTCTTT
CDR3 protein: CSVFAGGFTEAFF
V gene: TRBV29-1
J gene: TRBJ1-1
D gene: TRBD1
clone size: -

CDR3 DNA: TGTGCCTGGAGCACCCGGAGTCAGCAGCCCCAGCATTTT
CDR3 protein: CAWSTRSQQPQHF
V gene: TRBV30
J gene: TRBJ1-5
D gene: -
clone size: -

CDR3 DNA: TGTGCCAGCCACGCGGCAGCAGATACGCAGTATTTT
CDR3 protein: CASHAAADTQYF
V gene: TRBV7-9
J gene: TRBJ2-3
D gene: -
clone size: -

CDR3 DNA: TGCGCCAGCAGCCAAGACCCTTGGACAGGTTCCTACGAGCAGTACTTC
CDR3 protein: CASSQDPWTGSYEQYF
V gene: TRBV4-1
J gene: TRBJ2-7
D gene: TRBD1
clone size: -

CDR3 DNA: TGCGCCAGCAGCCAAGGCGGAAACACTGAAGCTTTCTTT
CDR3 protein: CASSQGGNTEAFF
V gene: TRBV5-1
J gene: TRBJ1-1
D gene: -
clone size: -

CDR3 DNA: TGTGCCAGCAGCTTAGAAGTTAGGACAGTAAGCAATCAGCCCCAGCATTTT
CDR3 protein: CASSLEVRTVSNQPQHF
V gene: TRBV7-8
J gene: TRBJ1-5
D gene: -
clone size: -

CDR3 DNA: TGCGCCAGCAGGTACGTTGGAGCCGCGATTCGTGGTGATGAAAAACTGTTTTTT
CDR3 protein: CASRYVGAAIRGDEKLFF
V gene: TRBV4-1
J gene: TRBJ1-4
D gene: -
clone size: -

CDR3 DNA: TGTGCCAGCAGTGGCGGACAGACTAACTATGGCTACACCTTC
CDR3 protein: CASSGGQTNYGYTF
V gene: TRBV2
J gene: TRBJ1-2
D gene: -
clone size: -

CDR3 DNA: TGCAGCGCTAGACAGGGAACGGAGACCCAGTACTTC
CDR3 protein: CSARQGTETQYF
V gene: TRBV29-1
J gene: TRBJ2-5
D gene: TRBD1
clone size: -

CDR3 DNA: TGTGCCAGCAGTATATCCGGGACAGGGGGCTTCGAGCAGTACTTC
CDR3 protein: CASSISGTGGFEQYF
V gene: TRBV6-5
J gene: TRBJ2-7
D gene: TRBD1
clone size: once

CDR3 DNA: TGTGCCAGCAGTCCGACAGGGTTCAGTACAGATACGCAGTATTTT
CDR3 protein: CASSPTGFSTDTQYF
V gene: TRBV5-5
J gene: TRBJ2-3
D gene: TRBD1
clone size: -

CDR3 DNA: TGTGCCAGCAGCTTATCCATATCGACACGCGCCGGGGAGCTGTTTTTT
CDR3 protein: CASSLSISTRAGELFF
V gene: TRBV7-9
J gene: TRBJ2-2
D gene: -
clone size: -

CDR3 DNA: TGTGCCAGCAGTTGGGGCGGGAGAGGGACCGGGGAGCTGTTTTTT
CDR3 protein: CASSWGGRGTGELFF
V gene: TRBV6-5
J gene: TRBJ2-2
D gene: TRBD2
clone size: -

CDR3 DNA: TGTGCCAGCTCCCTCTTCGGGGGGGCCACCACAGATACGCAGTATTTT
CDR3 protein: CASSLFGGATTDTQYF
V gene: TRBV18
J gene: TRBJ2-3
D gene: TRBD2
clone size: -

CDR3 DNA: TGTGCCATCAGGGGCGGGGGGACACATCAAGAGACCCAGTACTTC
CDR3 protein: CAIRGGGTHQETQYF
V gene: TRBV10-3
J gene: TRBJ2-5
D gene: TRBD2
clone size: -

CDR3 DNA: TGTGCCAGCAGTTTAATGACTAGCGGGGGTATAGGGCAGTTCTTC
CDR3 protein: CASSLMTSGGIGQFF
V gene: TRBV27
J gene: TRBJ2-1
D gene: TRBD2
clone size: -

CDR3 DNA: TGTGCCAGCAGCCTAGCGGGAGCAAGCCAAGAGACCCAGTACTTC
CDR3 protein: CASSLAGASQETQYF
V gene: TRBV7-7
J gene: TRBJ2-5
D gene: TRBD2
clone size: -

CDR3 DNA: TGCAGCGTACCCGACAGGGGTGGTTACAATGAGCAGTTCTTC
CDR3 protein: CSVPDRGGYNEQFF
V gene: TRBV29-1
J gene: TRBJ2-1
D gene: TRBD1
clone size: -